This paragraph reports one T cell receptor beta chain. What it binds is not known. Using immunoSEQ multiplex PCR, the repertoire was profiled, and TCRdb retains in-frame clones only, with some absent. The sample records roughly 150,000 clones, around 94% being singletons. The entry originates in a study of T cell responses to AZD1222 COVID-19 vaccine. General observations from the study: Donors were largely white British and mainly female; clonal diversity was possibly underestimated. Spike-wide coverage was observed for vaccine-associated CD4 TCRs, with dominant responses at 160-218 and 743-854.

Germline V gene lookup returns CDR1 SGHDN and CDR2 FVKESK. Deletions cut 1 base from V and 0 bases from J, with 10 bases between. This CDR3 is 16 amino acids long. Pooled in the analysis were second doses at about 4 or about 12 weeks. The J gene is TRBJ2-4, the V gene TRBV14; D is possibly TRBD1 (6 bases). This sequence was found in an adult who received the AZD1222 COVID-19 vaccine. Sequenced here: peripheral blood, sampled 28 days after the second AZD1222 dose. The DNA of the CDR3 is TGTGCCAGCAGCCAAGGGGGACACAGAGCCAAAAACATTCAGTACTTC. It is translated as CASSQGGHRAKNIQYF.